Listed below are T cell receptor beta chains from one sample, sequenced in a study of shared clonotypes between healthy human individuals. Sequenced by immunoSEQ multiplex PCR; TCRdb stores in-frame clones only, minus some. The repertoire holds over a million clones, with approximately 98% as singletons. Sequenced material: naive CD4+ T cells sorted from blood. The receptors shown here come from a young man in good health. CDR3s include the opening cysteine and the closing phenylalanine or tryptophan. A D gene is named only where the DNA matches it firmly. Clone size appears in some rows only: once, few, many, or a class for an expanded clone.

>TRBV9|.|.|TRBJ1-2
TGTGCCAGCAGCGTAGGGAGTAACTATGGCTACACCTTC
CASSVGSNYGYTF
>TRBV29-1|.|.|TRBJ1-3
TGCAGCGTTGATCGGAGCGACACCATATATTTT
CSVDRSDTIYF
>TRBV5-5|.|.|TRBJ1-5
TGTGCCAGCAGCTTGAGTCTAGTTGGACTGGATCAGCCCCAGCATTTT
CASSLSLVGLDQPQHF
>TRBV7-2|.|.|TRBJ1-4
TGTGCCAGCAGCTTAGGGGGTCAGTCTAATGAAAAACTGTTTTTT
CASSLGGQSNEKLFF
>TRBV27|.|once|TRBJ2-7
TGTGCCAGCAGTTTACGCCATGAGTACGGGCAGTACTTC
CASSLRHEYGQYF
>TRBV2|.|.|TRBJ1-5
TGTGCCAGCAGTGAAGGTACAGGCGGGCAGCCCCAGCATTTT
CASSEGTGGQPQHF
>TRBV5-1|TRBD2|.|TRBJ2-3
TGCGCCAGCAGCGTGAGCGGGAGCCCAGATACGCAGTATTTT
CASSVSGSPDTQYF
>TRBV2|.|.|TRBJ2-7
TGTGCCAGCTCCCCCGCTTACGAGCAGTACTTC
CASSPAYEQYF
>TRBV19|.|.|TRBJ1-1
TGTGCCAGTAGTACCGGGACCCCTGAAGCTTTCTTT
CASSTGTPEAFF
>TRBV18|.|.|TRBJ2-3
TGTGCCAGCTCACCTACAGGGAGTCTCACAGATACGCAGTATTTT
CASSPTGSLTDTQYF
>TRBV5-1|.|.|TRBJ2-7
TGCGCCAGCGGGGGAACAGGGAGCGAGCAGTACTTC
CASGGTGSEQYF
>TRBV27|.|.|TRBJ1-3
TGTGCCAGCAGTTTATCCGTCCCTGGAAACACCATATATTTT
CASSLSVPGNTIYF
>TRBV15|TRBD2|.|TRBJ2-1
TGTGCCACCAGCAACGGACTAGCGGGTAACAATGAGCAGTTCTTC
CATSNGLAGNNEQFF
>TRBV28|.|once|TRBJ1-5
TGTGCCAGCACTGCCCAGCAGGGTAGTAGCAATCAGCCCCAGCATTTT
CASTAQQGSSNQPQHF
>TRBV23-1|.|.|TRBJ2-7
TGCGCCAGCAGTCAATCGGTTGTTGTGGGAATAGAGTCCAACACCTACGAGCAGTACTTC
CASSQSVVVGIESNTYEQYF
>TRBV7-9|.|.|TRBJ1-1
TGTGCCAGCAGCTTAGGTGACAGCTCGAGCCTGAGTGCAGCTTTCTTT
CASSLGDSSSLSAAFF
>TRBV6-6|.|.|TRBJ2-2
TGTGCCAGCATTCAATCTTCGGGACGTATGGAGCTGTTTTTT
CASIQSSGRMELFF
>TRBV7-2|.|.|TRBJ2-1
TGTGCCAGCAGCTTAAGCGTAGCCGGGGCCAATGAGCAGTTCTTC
CASSLSVAGANEQFF
>TRBV28|TRBD1|once|TRBJ2-7
TGTGCCAGCAGACGACCGACCGGGACAGGGTACTTC
CASRRPTGTGYF
>TRBV10-3|TRBD2|.|TRBJ2-7
TGTGCCATCAGGGGACTAGCGGGAAGCGAGCAGTACTTC
CAIRGLAGSEQYF
>TRBV5-6|.|.|TRBJ1-1
TGTGCCAGCAGCTTGCTGGACACTGAAGCTTTCTTT
CASSLLDTEAFF
>TRBV6-5|.|.|TRBJ1-5
TGTGCCAGCAGTGCCGGTAGCGGCAATCAGCCCCAGCATTTT
CASSAGSGNQPQHF
>TRBV28|.|.|TRBJ2-1
TGTGCCAGCAGCCTAACTAGGGGCTACAATGAGCAGTTCTTC
CASSLTRGYNEQFF
>TRBV11-2|.|once|TRBJ2-7
TGTGCCAGCAGCCATATCTACGAGCAGTACTTC
CASSHIYEQYF
>TRBV9|TRBD2|.|TRBJ2-4
TGTGCCAGCAGCGTAGCACTAGCGGGAGGGCCGGGTTACTTC
CASSVALAGGPGYF
>TRBV9|TRBD2|.|TRBJ2-1
TGTGCCAGCAGCGTAGCTATAGGGCTAGCGGCCTACAATGAGCAGTTCTTC
CASSVAIGLAAYNEQFF
>TRBV28|.|.|TRBJ2-6
TGTGCCAGCAGTCAGGGGCCCAGCTCTTACGTCCTGACTTTC
CASSQGPSSYVLTF
>TRBV5-1|TRBD2|.|TRBJ2-6
TGCGCCAGCAGCTTGGCAGCGGGAGTTGGGGCCAACGTCCTGACTTTC
CASSLAAGVGANVLTF